This TCR beta chain was sequenced for a study of cytomegalovirus exposure and HLA in healthy donors. Worth noting for this clone: Its antigen is currently unknown.

Study-level findings and limits: In an earlier analysis, productive rearrangement rates for most beta V segments clustered near 87% or 30%.

Amplification used 60 Vbeta primers and 13 Jbeta primers. Authors' analysis steps: An analysis that came later counted around 80 million unique TCR beta chains, approximately 9.9 million shared. Sequencing used immunoSEQ multiplex PCR; TCRdb keeps in-frame clones, though not all of them. That table furnishes V, J and clone size, whereas the DNA furnished D and trimming. The sample contains some 62,000 clones, 87% of which appear only once. Unmatched junction bases numbered 12, after V lost 6 bases and J lost 8 bases. The germline V gene encodes CDR1 SEHNR and CDR2 FQNEAQ (reference sequence). CDR3 size: 15 residues.

This receptor was identified in a man aged 18 to 29 in good health and CMV-seronegative. The sample taken for sequencing was PBMCs. The chain joins TRBV7-9 to TRBJ2-1; TRBD1 aligns across 8 bases. Here the CDR3 DNA reads TGTGCCAGCAGGAACACTCAGGGGGCGATTCATGAGCAGTTCTTC. It yields the protein CASRNTQGAIHEQFF.